A single sample gave rise to the 26 T cell receptor beta chains below, sequenced in a study of technical replicates of blood from several donors (dated by TCRdb to between 2016 and 2019). To prepare the library, the immunoSEQ multiplex PCR assay was applied. As stored in TCRdb, this immuneACCESS dataset retains in-frame rearrangements with V and J assigned. A fraction of the clones does not appear; measured against another copy, unresolved V genes explain less than half of the discrepancy, and the remainder lacks a known reason. This sample gives roughly 76,000 clones in total; about 90% of them show up just once. Of the sample, approximately 0.4% falls within the top ten clones. Sequences were obtained from T cells isolated from PBMCs. The receptors were gathered from a human donor in good health. Some clones in this sample may be carry-over from other donors' samples.

V gene TRBV28 combines with J gene TRBJ2-1, with a weak D call TRBD2 (6 bases). This CDR3 contains 13 residues. Trimming removed 3 bases from V and 7 bases from J, with 10 bases in between. Germline-derived CDR1 and CDR2 are MDHEN and SYDVKM. The CDR3 loop reads CASSLGGWNEQFF. The CDR3 nucleotides read TGTGCCAGCAGTTTGGGGGGATGGAATGAGCAGTTCTTC.

This rearrangement joins TRBV6-6 to TRBJ2-1; D perhaps matches TRBD2 (5 bases). V lost 2 bases, J lost 7 bases, and 12 bases lay in between. CDR1 and CDR2 (germline): MNHNY, SVGAGI (reference sequence). The CDR3 runs 14 residues. CDR3 region: CASSYTPTGNEQFF. DNA for the CDR3: TGTGCCAGCAGTTACACTCCGACGGGGAATGAGCAGTTCTTC.

The chain carries TRBV4-1 and TRBJ2-7, with 7 positions matching TRBD1. There are 17 residues in the CDR3. Germline CDR1 MGHRA, CDR2 YSYEKL. V lost 0 bases and J lost 7; bases outside the gene matches: 15. CDR3 coding DNA: TGCGCCAGCAGCCAAGATAACACAGGGGCCCTCCTGGGAGAGCAGTACTTC. It codes for CASSQDNTGALLGEQYF.

This chain connects TRBV27 to TRBJ2-7, with 7 nucleotides matching TRBD1. V trimming: 4 bases; J trimming: 6 bases; junction bases outside the gene matches: 6. Germline V gene lookup returns CDR1 MNHEY and CDR2 SMNVEV (reference sequence). This CDR3 region has 13 residues. CDR3 sequence reads: CASSYTGAGEQYF. The DNA for the CDR3 is TGTGCCAGCAGTTATACAGGGGCCGGCGAGCAGTACTTC.

The chain links TRBV27 to TRBJ2-7; 8 nucleotides match TRBD2. The CDR3 extends over 13 amino acids. Looked up from germline, CDR1 is MNHEY and CDR2 is SMNVEV (reference sequence). J was trimmed by 6 bases and V by 6 bases; bases with no gene match: 7. The CDR3 is CASSPGGAREQYF. The CDR3 coding sequence is TGTGCCAGCAGCCCGGGGGGGGCGCGCGAGCAGTACTTC.

J is TRBJ2-7 and V is TRBV6-1, with D possibly being TRBD1 (5 bases). Trimming cost V 7 bases and J 4 bases, with 8 bases left between them. Germline V lookup: CDR1 MNHNS, CDR2 SASEGT. The CDR3 is 11 residues long. The CDR3 loop is CASMTAYEQYF. In nucleotides, the CDR3 is TGTGCCAGCATGACAGCTTACGAGCAGTACTTC.

The chain is built from TRBV4-1 and TRBJ2-7, with D perhaps TRBD1 (5 bases). Germline assignment: CDR1 MGHRA and CDR2 YSYEKL. With 1 base removed from V and 2 bases from J, the gap between germline ends came to 15 bases. CDR3 length: 16 amino acids. CDR3 loop: CASSQGSQGRPYEQYF. CDR3 coding DNA: TGCGCCAGCAGCCAAGGGTCCCAGGGCCGACCCTACGAGCAGTACTTC.

This clone was detected only a few times. The chain is built from TRBV5-4 and TRBJ1-1; no clear D gene. Deletions cut 0 bases from V and 1 base from J, with 4 bases between. Germline CDR1 SGHNT, CDR2 YYREEE (reference sequence). This CDR3 is 13 amino acids long. In DNA, the CDR3 is TGTGCCAGCAGCTTGGGCAGGAACACTGAAGCTTTCTTT. The encoded protein is CASSLGRNTEAFF. The variable domain in full, completed from reference TRBV5-4 and TRBJ1-1, reads ETGVTQSPTHLIKTRGQQVTLRCSSQSGHNTVSWYQQALGQGPQFIFQYYREEENGRGNFPPRFSGLQFPNYSSELNVNALELDDSALYLCASSLGRNTEAFFGQGTRLTVV.

The chain links TRBV5-6 to TRBJ2-3; the D gene is possibly TRBD2 (6 bases). Per the germline V gene, CDR1 is SGHDT and CDR2 is YYEEEE. The CDR3 totals 15 residues. V gave up 2 bases and J gave up 2 bases, with 12 bases separating them. The CDR3 reads CASSFGGPITDTQYF. CDR3 nucleotides: TGTGCCAGCAGCTTCGGGGGACCGATCACAGATACGCAGTATTTT.

The J gene is TRBJ1-2, the V gene TRBV14; D is undetermined. This CDR3 contains 13 residues. V was shortened by 3 bases and J by 8 bases, with 13 bases between the two germline ends. Germline CDR1 is SGHDN and CDR2 is FVKESK. CDR3 sequence reads: CASSHELDRGYTF. CDR3 bases: TGTGCCAGCAGCCACGAGCTTGATCGGGGCTACACCTTC.

The rearrangement links TRBV2 to TRBJ2-2, with 7 positions matching TRBD1. The V gene end was trimmed by 6 bases and the J gene end by 1 base; junction bases not matched to a gene: 17. Germline V gene data show CDR1 as SNHLY and CDR2 as FYNNEI. This CDR3 spans 19 amino acids. The CDR3 DNA sequence: TGTGCCAGCAGGCCAAACTCAGTGACAGGGATGTTGAACACCGGGGAGCTGTTTTTT. Translation gives CASRPNSVTGMLNTGELFF.

J is TRBJ1-1 and V is TRBV5-6; D unresolved. Germline V gene data show CDR1 as SGHDT and CDR2 as YYEEEE. The CDR3 covers 13 residues. V lost 2 bases to trimming and J lost 1 base, with 6 bases between them. CDR3: CASSLQWNTEAFF. DNA of the CDR3: TGTGCCAGCAGCTTACAGTGGAACACTGAAGCTTTCTTT. Full variable domain (missing parts from reference TRBV5-6 and TRBJ1-1): DAGVTQSPTHLIKTRGQQVTLRCSPKSGHDTVSWYQQALGQGPQFIFQYYEEEERQRGNFPDRFSGHQFPNYSSELNVNALLLGDSALYLCASSLQWNTEAFFGQGTRLTVV.

The J gene is TRBJ1-2, the V gene TRBV7-9; no clear D. Germline CDR1 SEHNR, CDR2 FQNEAQ (reference sequence). The V and J ends lost 4 bases and 1 base respectively, with 10 bases between them. The CDR3 length is 14 residues. The DNA of the CDR3 is TGTGCCAGCAGCTCCCAGGTTGTTAACTATGGCTACACCTTC. Protein: CASSSQVVNYGYTF.

V usage is TRBV4-1 and J usage is TRBJ2-3; 9 bases line up with TRBD2. J gave up 0 bases and V 4 bases, and 8 bases lay outside the gene matches. Germline V gene data show CDR1 as MGHRA and CDR2 as YSYEKL. There are 17 residues in the CDR3. CDR3 DNA sequence: TGCGCCAGCAGCCCCGCGGGAGGGGGATCTAGCACAGATACGCAGTATTTT. It encodes CASSPAGGGSSTDTQYF.

V gene TRBV7-6 combines with J gene TRBJ2-7; 12 positions agree with TRBD2. The CDR3 covers 15 residues. CDR1 and CDR2 from the germline V gene are SGHVS and FNYEAQ. The V and J ends lost 5 bases and 6 bases, in that order; junction bases with no gene match: 8. CDR3 loop: CASSPHLAGGGEQYF. The CDR3 nucleotides are TGTGCCAGCAGCCCCCATCTAGCGGGAGGGGGCGAGCAGTACTTC.

This chain joins TRBV9 and TRBJ2-1; TRBD2 matches 9 bases. The CDR3 contains 16 residues. Germline lookup yields CDR1 SGDLS and CDR2 YYNGEE. J was trimmed by 5 bases and V by 4 bases; bases with no gene match: 10. The CDR3 protein is CASSPRTSELHNEQFF. CDR3 coding DNA: TGTGCCAGCAGCCCCCGGACTAGCGAACTTCACAATGAGCAGTTCTTC.

The gene calls are TRBV29-1 and TRBJ1-2, with 7 positions matching TRBD1. The CDR3 spans 14 residues. Germline V gives CDR1 SQVTM, CDR2 ANQGSEA. V lost 6 bases and J lost 5; bases outside the gene matches: 12. The CDR3 DNA follows: TGCAGCGTCCCAGGGGGAACAGTCAATTATGGCTACACCTTC. The encoded protein is CSVPGGTVNYGYTF.

The table lists this clone with a count of one. The chain has TRBV28 and TRBJ1-5, with 7 positions matching TRBD1. The CDR3 length is 18 residues. CDR1 and CDR2 from the germline V gene are MDHEN and SYDVKM. With 3 bases clipped from V and 0 bases from J, the junction kept 11 bases outside the gene matches. As DNA, the CDR3 is TGTGCCAGCAGTTTTTTTATGGGGACAGAGTCTAGCAATCAGCCCCAGCATTTT. This encodes CASSFFMGTESSNQPQHF.

DNA of the CDR3: TGTGCCAGCAGCGATAGGGACAGGGATTTATCACCCCTCCACTTT. Translated: CASSDRDRDLSPLHF. The genes are TRBV6-1 and TRBJ1-6, with 9 positions matching TRBD1. The V and J ends lost 6 bases and 10 bases, in that order; junction bases with no gene match: 10. Germline CDR1 MNHNS, CDR2 SASEGT. This CDR3 spans 15 amino acids.

The rearrangement uses TRBV4-1 and TRBJ2-7, with 11 bases fitting TRBD1. This CDR3 has 15 amino acids. The V segment lost 5 bases and the J segment 4 bases; nucleotides outside the gene matches: 7. From germline, CDR1 is MGHRA and CDR2 YSYEKL. CDR3 nucleotides: TGCGCCAGCAGCTTTCGGACAGGGGGCTTATACGAGCAGTACTTC. Residues: CASSFRTGGLYEQYF.

This clone turned up a few times. This chain connects TRBV5-1 to TRBJ1-2; D perhaps matches TRBD1 (6 bases). With 0 bases removed from V and 6 bases from J, the gap between germline ends came to 15 bases. The CDR3 extends over 15 amino acids. Germline CDR1 reads SGHRS; CDR2 reads YFSETQ. The CDR3 sequence is CASSLAPGGTDGYTF. The CDR3 nucleotides are TGCGCCAGCAGCTTGGCCCCGGGGGGCACGGATGGCTACACCTTC.

A single count supports this clone. This chain uses TRBV9 with TRBJ2-5; 7 bases agree with TRBD2. J gave up 2 bases and V 3 bases, and 4 bases lay outside the gene matches. CDR1 is SGDLS, CDR2 YYNGEE, per germline. The CDR3 covers 14 residues. The CDR3 protein is CASSDGGEQETQYF. DNA of the CDR3: TGTGCCAGCAGCGATGGGGGGGAACAAGAGACCCAGTACTTC. Based on the CDR3 plus reference TRBV9 and TRBJ2-5, the full variable domain is DSGVTQTPKHLITATGQRVTLRCSPRSGDLSVYWYQQSLDQGLQFLIQYYNGEERAKGNILERFSAQQFPDLHSELNLSSLELGDSALYFCASSDGGEQETQYFGPGTRLLVL.

The sample holds a few counts of this clone. The rearrangement links TRBV5-6 to TRBJ2-7; 10 nucleotides match TRBD1. In germline, CDR1 is SGHDT, CDR2 YYEEEE. Germline trimming cut 1 base from V and 6 bases from J; bases unmatched to any gene: 1. The CDR3 consists of 13 residues. The CDR3 here is CASSLWTGGEQYF. The CDR3 nucleotides read TGTGCCAGCAGCTTGTGGACAGGGGGCGAGCAGTACTTC.

The chain combines TRBV23-1 with TRBJ2-1, with D possibly being TRBD1 (6 bases). TRBV23-1 is an ORF, and what it does is uncertain. Trimming pared 0 bases from V and 2 bases from J, leaving 14 bases between. CDR3 length: 17 residues. CDR3 DNA sequence: TGCGCCAGCAGTCAATCCGACGGGACACCTCCCTACAATGAGCAGTTCTTC. It encodes CASSQSDGTPPYNEQFF.

The chain combines TRBV10-1 with TRBJ1-2; D not certain. The germline V and J ends were trimmed by 4 bases and 8 bases, with 23 bases remaining between them. The germline V gene encodes CDR1 WNHNN and CDR2 SYGVQD (reference sequence). The CDR3 covers 16 residues. This CDR3 is CASSAVKAGMELGYTF. The CDR3 DNA reads as TGCGCCAGCAGTGCGGTAAAGGCGGGCATGGAATTGGGCTACACCTTC.

V gene TRBV7-2 combines with J gene TRBJ2-7; 9 bases map to TRBD1. CDR1 and CDR2 (germline): SGHTA, FQGNSA. The CDR3 covers 15 residues. V was clipped by 6 bases and J by 5 bases; unmatched bases: 11. The CDR3 sequence is CASSLGTGKIDEQYF. Here the CDR3 DNA reads TGTGCCAGCAGTCTTGGGACAGGGAAGATCGACGAGCAGTACTTC.